This T cell receptor beta chain was obtained from a study of T cells in Graves' hyperthyroidism and ophthalmopathy. Amplified TCR beta CDR3 regions derived from RNA transcripts. A set of HTBI primers served as the primers for a first-round RT-PCR of the TCR CDR3. MiXCR, applied by TCRdb to the multiplex PCR reads, yields one record per CDR3 protein. The sample lists some 550,000 distinct CDR3 sequences; approximately 16% were seen once. This clonotype was recorded a few times. CDR1 and CDR2 from the germline V gene are SGHAT and FQNNGV. V lost 5 bases to trimming and J lost 7 bases; unmatched junction nucleotides: 10. The CDR3 consists of 15 residues.

This rearrangement joins TRBV11-2 to TRBJ1-4, with 7 bases aligning to TRBD1. The material sequenced was blood. The TCR sequence derives from a woman in her thirties or forties with Graves' ophthalmopathy. The CDR3 DNA reads TGTGCCAGCAGCCCGTCAGGGGGAGGTTTTGAAAAACTGTTTTTT. This sequence encodes CASSPSGGGFEKLFF.